The 3 T cell receptor beta chains below were found in one sample sequenced in a study of cytomegalovirus exposure and HLA in healthy donors. It was with 60 Vbeta and 13 Jbeta primers that the PCR ran. Profiling relied on immunoSEQ multiplex PCR, and the TCRdb table lists in-frame clones only, not all of them. The table lists 100,000 to 150,000 clones, 70% to 85% of them singletons. The source material was PBMCs. Source of these receptors: a man younger than 30 in good health and CMV-seropositive.

This chain connects TRBV4-1 to TRBJ2-1; the D gene is possibly TRBD2 (5 bases). Germline-derived CDR1 and CDR2 are MGHRA and YSYEKL. V lost 0 bases and J 8 bases, leaving 11 bases between the germline ends. CDR3 length: 14 amino acids. CDR3 in amino acids: CASSQEPGRDEQFF. In nucleotides, the CDR3 is TGCGCCAGCAGCCAAGAACCCGGGCGGGATGAGCAGTTCTTC.

The chain is built from TRBV7-9 and TRBJ1-6; D remains ambiguous. The germline CDR1 and CDR2 sequences are SEHNR and FQNEAQ (reference sequence). The CDR3 has 19 amino acids. Deletions cut 1 base from V and 0 bases from J, with 16 bases between. The CDR3 region has the DNA TGTGCCAGCAGCTTAGGCAGGAAGTCCCACAGCTCCTATAATTCACCCCTCCACTTT. Protein product: CASSLGRKSHSSYNSPLHF.

V usage is TRBV19 and J usage is TRBJ1-6; maybe TRBD1 (6 bases). The germline CDR1 and CDR2 sequences are LNHDA and SQIVND (reference sequence). V was shortened by 2 bases and J by 0 bases, with 14 bases between the two germline ends. CDR3 length equals 18 residues. The CDR3 is CASSIRMDSSSYNSPLHF. The CDR3 nucleotides are TGTGCCAGTAGTATACGAATGGACAGTAGCTCCTATAATTCACCCCTCCACTTT.